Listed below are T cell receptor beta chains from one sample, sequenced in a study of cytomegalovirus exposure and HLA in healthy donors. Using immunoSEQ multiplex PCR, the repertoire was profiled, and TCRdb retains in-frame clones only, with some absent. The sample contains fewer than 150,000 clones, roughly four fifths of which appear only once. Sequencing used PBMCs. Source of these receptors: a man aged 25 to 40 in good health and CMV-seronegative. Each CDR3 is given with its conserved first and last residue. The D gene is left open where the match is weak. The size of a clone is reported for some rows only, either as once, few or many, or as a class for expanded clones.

CASSQTTSATYEQYF TGCGCCAGCAGCCAAACGACTAGCGCAACCTACGAGCAGTACTTC TRBJ2-7 NA TRBV4-1 TRBD2
CASSIAGVPGEQYF TGTGCCAGTAGTATAGCGGGAGTCCCGGGCGAGCAGTACTTC TRBJ2-7 once TRBV19 NA
CASSLGQGSTEAFF TGTGCCAGCAGTCTGGGACAGGGGAGCACTGAAGCTTTCTTT TRBJ1-1 few TRBV28 TRBD1
CASTTHRGRGRTEQYF TGTGCCAGCACCACCCACCGGGGCAGGGGCCGCACGGAGCAGTACTTC TRBJ2-7 NA TRBV28 NA
CASSFRGLAGGQETQYF TGTGCCAGCAGCTTCCGGGGACTAGCGGGAGGACAAGAGACCCAGTACTTC TRBJ2-5 NA TRBV7-3 TRBD2
CASSGTGSSYEQYF TGTGCCAGCAGCGGGACAGGGAGCTCCTACGAGCAGTACTTC TRBJ2-7 NA TRBV9 TRBD1
CAIPLSGRAGELFF TGTGCCATCCCCCTAAGCGGGAGAGCCGGGGAGCTGTTTTTT TRBJ2-2 NA TRBV15 TRBD2
CASSLELPGYYNEQFF TGCGCCAGCAGCTTGGAGCTACCGGGATATTACAATGAGCAGTTCTTC TRBJ2-1 NA TRBV5-1 NA
CASSPGGGYSNQPQHF TGTGCCAGCAGCCCGGGGGGGGGTTATAGCAATCAGCCCCAGCATTTT TRBJ1-5 NA TRBV28 NA
CASSWGTGITYEQYF TGTGCCAGCAGTTGGGGGACAGGGATCACCTACGAGCAGTACTTC TRBJ2-7 NA TRBV6-5 TRBD1
CASSEGKPGLASTGELFF TGCGCCAGCAGTGAGGGGAAACCGGGACTAGCGTCAACCGGGGAGCTGTTTTTT TRBJ2-2 few TRBV10-1 TRBD2
CASQDYSGRKNYEQYF TGTGCCAGCCAGGATTATAGCGGGAGAAAGAACTACGAGCAGTACTTC TRBJ2-7 NA TRBV6-6 TRBD2
CASSLRGQSSGANVLTF TGCGCCAGCAGCTTGAGGGGACAGAGCTCTGGGGCCAACGTCCTGACTTTC TRBJ2-6 NA TRBV5-1 TRBD1
CAWRPGGRETYEQYF TGTGCCTGGAGGCCGGGGGGGCGGGAGACCTACGAGCAGTACTTC TRBJ2-7 NA TRBV30 TRBD2
CASSDSSGNQPQHF TGTGCCAGCAGTGACTCGTCAGGCAATCAGCCCCAGCATTTT TRBJ1-5 NA TRBV6-4 NA